This TCR beta chain was identified during a study of cytomegalovirus exposure and HLA in healthy donors (dated by TCRdb to the late 2010s). Looking at the study overall: An earlier analysis of about 530 of the donors reported roughly 300 Gb of sequence data and 117 million unique TCR beta sequences obtained from roughly 170 million T cells. The genetic ancestry cluster associated with self-reported Caucasian donors included 65% to 90% of the 300 to 450 genotyped donors. The study combined high-throughput TCR immunosequencing, statistical association of individual TCRs with disease status, and machine learning to predict cytomegalovirus infection status. Donor age, sex, ethnicity and CMV serostatus were compiled alongside the repertoire data. All discovery cohort repertoires had been generated using a single sequencing platform. Across approximately 400 genotyped donors of the cohort, an average of approximately 200,000 unique TCR beta nucleotide sequences per donor were sequenced, and roughly 18% of those sequences were non-productive. A later genetic analysis used genome-wide SNP genotypes for about 55% of the 666 donors, treating that subset as a discovery cohort. An early release covering about 600 HLA-typed donors comprised around 300 gigabases of sequencing data and about 90 million unique TCR sequences. A later analysis re-analyzed previously published TCR beta repertoires from roughly 600 donors and added high-resolution HLA genotyping to study TCR occurrence patterns. Using immunosequencing, the study profiled T cell repertoires from around 670 subjects and related those repertoires to cytomegalovirus serostatus. Typing coverage varied by locus: about 620-630 donors for A, B, C, DRB1 and DQB1; approximately 560 for DQA1; some 610 for DPA1; about 450 for DPB1. In the later analysis, no new phenotypic data were used to find candidate immune exposures; instead, reliance was placed on TCR beta sequences and their occurrence across donors. HLA typing covered class I and class II loci at four-digit resolution. Because of strong linkage in the cohort, roughly five DR-DQ haplotypes were treated as single units for association and clustering. In addition to the first cohort of approximately 650 subjects, a separate validation cohort of 120 different subjects was used. The study aimed to test whether cataloging public T cell receptors could reveal signatures of past pathogen exposure. In an earlier analysis of 587 of the donors, high-throughput TCR beta sequencing was used to judge whether each TCR beta V gene segment behaved as functional or pseudogenic. Overall study outcomes, separate from this receptor: A later analysis associated about 18,000 TCR beta sequences with specific HLA alleles at a false discovery rate of 0.05. The study gave a list of 150 to 200 TCR beta chains associated with cytomegalovirus. An earlier analysis of 587 of the donors showed that most TCR beta V segments appeared in productive rearrangements either about 90% or about 30% of the time, which broadly matched IMGT annotations. Strong co-occurrence of HLA alleles, especially DR and DQ, made assigning TCR associations to individual alleles difficult. Linkage disequilibrium might explain the correlated functional status among segregating V segments, but an unknown experimental factor could not be excluded. Because some donors lacked HLA typing at each locus, the association tests relied only on the typed subset. In this cohort, only TCR beta chains were sequenced, and detectable features were limited by the absence of alpha or paired-chain data. The presence/absence analyses assumed that sequencing depth was roughly uniform across donors, and that assumption may not be true. The sequencing pipeline was judged likely to have produced a cluster of highly shared sequence variants as a technical artifact. CMV serostatus was the only immune exposure information available for the cohort. Across donors, most TCR sequences were observed very rarely, whereas some public TCRs were present in many individuals. In a later analysis, most CMV-associated TCR beta chains were found to appear HLA-restricted, with HLA associations seemingly driven largely by CMV exposure. A later genetic analysis reported fewer N-insertions in productive TCRs among donors in an Asian-associated ancestry cluster than the roughly 640-donor mean. In a later genetic analysis, a missense DCLRE1C variant was associated with V-gene and J-gene trimming of TCR beta chains, and the association was replicated in an independent cohort. The 87-base-pair reads could not distinguish some IMGT-functional V segments, including TRBV6-2 and TRBV6-3, so those segments were excluded. Because counts were too low, roughly 17 rarely observed V segments, including chromosome 9 orphons, were left out of the earlier analysis of 587 of the donors. A later analysis reported that several top co-occurrence clusters appeared linked to parvovirus B19, influenza, CMV and Epstein-Barr virus. A few of the identified cytomegalovirus-associated TCR beta chains were confirmed in vitro to be specific for cytomegalovirus antigens. It was suggested by the authors that the approach could potentially be generalized to other disease states and immunological phenotypes. In a later analysis, HLA-associated TCR beta chains were found to be more clonally expanded and to have lower generation probabilities than equally common non-associated chains. In a later analysis, the rate of TCR association differed among HLA loci, with DRB1 alleles having the most associated TCRs and HLA-C alleles having the fewest. A further reported finding was that TCR beta sequences accurately predicted the HLA-A and HLA-B alleles for most subjects in the first cohort. The classifier was reported to diagnose cytomegalovirus status with high specificity and sensitivity in both the original and validation cohorts.

V is trimmed back by 0 bases and J by 5 bases, and the junction contains 3 bases that no gene match accounts for. From the cysteine through the phenylalanine, the CDR3 covers 14 amino acids. Left in the record is the CDR3 DNA by itself, 42 bases read in frame from the first base. In the germline V gene, CDR1 corresponds to SGHTA and CDR2 to FQGNSA. The library came from the immunoSEQ multiplex PCR assay. For the multiplex PCR, a mixture combining 60 forward primers for TCR Vbeta segments and 13 reverse primers for TCR Jbeta segments was used. The CDR3 region of rearranged TCR beta genes was amplified from genomic DNA by a multiplex PCR assay. The amplified TCR beta libraries were sequenced on the Illumina HiSeq System as 87-base-pair reads. For the original study's pipeline: A later analysis counted about 80 million unique TCR beta chains across the 650 to 700 repertoires, and 9 million to 14 million of these chains were shared by at least two donors. Raw reads were error-corrected and collapsed into unique sequences with a nearest-neighbor algorithm that merged closely related sequences to remove PCR and sequencing errors. To assign V, D and J gene segments, CDR3 sequences were aligned to IMGT reference sequences. For a sequence to be retained, at least a six-nucleotide match to both a V gene segment and a J gene segment was required. Rearrangements were called productive when the CDR3 lacked stop codons and stayed in frame with V and J; all others were non-productive. Following IMGT convention, CDR3 was defined as the stretch from the second conserved V-encoded cysteine up to the conserved J-encoded phenylalanine. The earlier analysis of roughly 590 of the donors excluded any sequence lacking an unambiguous match to a single V gene segment. In an earlier analysis of approximately 590 of the donors, V segments were called functional above 56.7% productive rearrangements and were called segregating when the between-donor standard deviation exceeded 5%. A statistical classification framework was developed to diagnose cytomegalovirus status using the catalog of TCR beta chain sequences. In a later analysis, V and J genes were assigned by comparing TCR nucleotide sequences against IMGT/GENE-DB human TR gene sequences. Using the TCRdist pipeline, a later analysis assigned CDR3 sequences along with most-parsimonious VDJ recombination scenarios. In a later analysis, every TCR beta chain was defined by the combination of its CDR3 amino acid sequence and its V-gene family, and reads without a unique V-gene family were dropped. In a later analysis, a few hundred highly shared, low-generation-probability nucleotide sequences were removed to address suspected cross-contamination and a sequencing artifact. For each public chain, a later analysis derived a clonal expansion index from normalized ranks of inferred template counts within each repertoire. A later analysis computed generation probabilities with a VDJ recombination model fitted to out-of-frame rearrangements, and checked the results against IGoR. In a later analysis, TCR-TCR, TCR-HLA and TCR-CMV co-occurrence was scored with hypergeometric tests, and a repertoire-size bias correction was applied to TCR pairs. A later analysis estimated false discovery rates by permuting HLA or CMV assignments 20 times. In a later analysis, co-occurring TCRs were grouped using DBSCAN, with TCRdist sequence similarity added in when clustering inside HLA-allele-positive subsets. Repertoires with fewer than 30,000 or more than 120,000 public chains, plus five repertoires with anomalous nucleotide sharing, were excluded from co-occurrence clustering. Held by TCRdb, this immuneACCESS table contains in-frame sequences only and omits some clones. Under half of the omission traces to an unresolved V gene where checked; the cause of the rest is unknown. V, J and clone size reflect that table, while D and trimming were determined from the DNA. The sample yields some 150,000 clones; roughly 81% were counted once. The biggest ten clones account for roughly 2.4% of the sample.

The cohort comprised fewer than 700 healthy bone marrow donors. At the time of sampling, every cohort member was nominally healthy, though immune exposures that went unrecorded were likely present. The donor was CMV seronegative and was included in the group of a few hundred seronegative cohort members. A peripheral blood sample was collected from each donor, and TCR beta sequencing was performed on peripheral blood mononuclear cells. The Qiagen DNeasy Blood Extraction Kit was used to extract genomic DNA from the blood cell samples. A note on this clone: Its antigen is unknown. Base qualities were left out, and no much larger clone turns up one base away.

Sequenced sample: PBMCs. The sequence derives from a young woman in good health and CMV-seronegative. The chain is assembled from TRBV7-2 and TRBJ2-7; a stretch of 8 junction bases matches TRBD2. The nucleotide sequence is given as TGTGCCAGCAGCTTAGCCTCGCGGGAGGACGAGCAGTACTTC. This is translated as CASSLASREDEQYF. Outside the CDR3, residues come from the reference TRBV7-2 and TRBJ2-7 proteins, so the full variable domain is: GAGVSQSPSNKVTEKGKDVELRCDPISGHTALYWYRQSLGQGLEFLIYFQGNSAPDKSGLPSDRFSAERTGGSVSTLTIQRTQQEDSAVYLCASSLASREDEQYFGPGTRLTVT.